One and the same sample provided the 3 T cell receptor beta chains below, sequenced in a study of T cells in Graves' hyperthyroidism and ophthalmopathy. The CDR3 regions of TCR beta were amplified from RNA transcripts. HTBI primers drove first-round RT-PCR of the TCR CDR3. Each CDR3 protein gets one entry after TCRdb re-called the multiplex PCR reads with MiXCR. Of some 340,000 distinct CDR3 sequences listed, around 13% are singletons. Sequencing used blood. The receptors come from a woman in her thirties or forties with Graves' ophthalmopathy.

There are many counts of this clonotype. The CDR3 region has the DNA TGTGCCACCAGCAGAACGACGGACTCCCAAGAGACCCAGTACTTC. Encoded protein: CATSRTTDSQETQYF. This sequence joins TRBV15 and TRBJ2-5; TRBD2 might be the D (5 bases). This CDR3 has 15 amino acids. Per germline, CDR1 LNHNV and CDR2 YYDKDF (reference sequence). V was clipped by 2 bases and J by 1 base, with 11 bases between them.

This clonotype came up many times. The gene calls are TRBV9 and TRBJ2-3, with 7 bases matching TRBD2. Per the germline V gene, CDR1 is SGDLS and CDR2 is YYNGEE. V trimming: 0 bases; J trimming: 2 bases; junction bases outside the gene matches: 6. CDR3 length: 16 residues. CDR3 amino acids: CASSVGVREDTDTQYF. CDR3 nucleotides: TGTGCCAGCAGCGTAGGAGTACGGGAGGACACAGATACGCAGTATTTT.

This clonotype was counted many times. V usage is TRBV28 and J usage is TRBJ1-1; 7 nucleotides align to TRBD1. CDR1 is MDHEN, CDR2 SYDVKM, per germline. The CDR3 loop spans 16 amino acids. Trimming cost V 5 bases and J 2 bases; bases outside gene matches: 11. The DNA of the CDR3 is TGTGCCAGCAGTCCACAGGGGCCTGAGGGTAACACTGAAGCTTTCTTT. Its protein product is CASSPQGPEGNTEAFF.